The present TCR beta chain was sequenced within a study of Ad26.COV2.S vaccination and SARS-CoV-2 variants. Overall study results and limits: From the TCR breadth and depth analyses, total T cell responses may have been underestimated. Spike-specific TCR breadth ran higher among vaccine recipients than placebo recipients.

Germline CDR1 and CDR2: MNHEY and SVGEGT. V lost 4 bases, J lost 2 bases, and 18 bases lay in between. The CDR3 contains 16 residues. Regarding treatment: some 20 received Ad26.COV2.S at low or high dose, single or two shots; about 5 received placebo; per-sample allocation not given. Samples came from day 63 after the first vaccine or placebo injection. Wuhan-strain SARS-CoV-2 spike was expressed by the Ad26 vector that made up the vaccine. Turning to this clone: Its target is unknown.

Method: immunoSEQ multiplex PCR; TCRdb's copy keeps in-frame clones and lacks some. The repertoire includes about 400,000 clones, approximately 90% of them detected once, and approximately 4% sits in the top ten. The material was peripheral blood, obtained in a trial of Ad26.COV2.S vaccine versus placebo. V usage is TRBV6-2 or TRBV6-3 and J usage is TRBJ2-7, with D perhaps matching TRBD1 or TRBD2 (5 bases each). The receptor was isolated from a person between 18 and 60 years old who received the Ad26.COV2.S COVID-19 vaccine or a placebo. The CDR3: CASSFPDGGWTYEQYF. The CDR3 DNA reads TGTGCCAGCAGTTTCCCAGATGGGGGTTGGACCTACGAGCAGTACTTC.